This TCR beta chain was recovered during a study of response to subunit inactivated influenza vaccine. Study findings and constraints: Few additional T cells are recruited per seasonal influenza vaccination, authors suggested.

Remarks on this clonotype: What it binds is not known.

Germline V gives CDR1 MNHEY, CDR2 SVGEGT. V was pared by 5 bases and J by 8 bases, with 13 bases of the junction left unmatched. The CDR3 totals 16 residues. TCRdb reprocessed the RT-PCR reads via MiXCR and lists one record per CDR3 protein. The repertoire has hundreds of thousands of distinct CDR3 sequences, roughly 13% of them found once; the top ten carry around 12%. Sequences were derived from PBMCs from blood, sampled about 40 days after vaccination. This receptor was identified in a man between 50 and 59 years old who received an inactivated influenza vaccine. The rearrangement joins TRBV6-2 or TRBV6-3 to TRBJ2-1; TRBD2 matches at 9 bases. DNA for the CDR3: TGTGCCAGCAGTCGTCAACTAGCGGGTCCAGGTCATGAGCAGTTCTTC. It specifies CASSRQLAGPGHEQFF.